Detailed here is one TCR beta chain. Its antigen has not been determined. One base away there is no much larger clone; base qualities are not given. The collaborating institutions used their own protocols to collect whole blood in K2EDTA tubes. For TCRbeta analysis, collaborator samples were shipped as frozen whole blood, as isolated PBMCs, or as DNA extracted from either sample type. This sample was included in a study of blood T cell repertoires in COVID-19 (dated by TCRdb to the early 2020s). About the investigation overall: Collaborator samples came from the United States, Italy and Spain and covered acute and convalescent phases of COVID-19. Subjects who had been exposed to COVID-19, were actively infected with it, or had recovered from it provided the deeply sampled blood TCRbeta repertoires that made up the dataset. Samples came from the ongoing ImmuneRACE study (first 160 participants) plus 1,254 subjects from 6 global collaborators. The repertoires were made available in a free public database intended to serve as a resource for research on the immune response to SARS-CoV-2. The sample metadata nearly always contained a de-identified subject ID, COVID-19 status, age in years and sex. Where available, HLA class I and class II types were taken from metadata supplied by the sample provider and were not determined by assay-based typing. The prospective study material was composed of cDNA or gDNA derived from T cells, B-cell-depleted T cells, or PBMCs. The full study reports these points: The amount of clinical and demographic metadata varied by source and participant and was provided uncurated.

V is pared back by 2 bases and J by 6 bases, with 11 bases lying between the germline termini. The CDR3 runs 14 residues from the cysteine to the phenylalanine. Only CDR3 DNA remains: 42 bases, in frame from the first base. CDR1 and CDR2 are read off the germline V gene (reference sequence) as LNHDA and SQIVND. TCRbeta CDR3 regions were amplified from genomic DNA by means of the immunoSEQ Assay, a bias-controlled multiplex PCR. In the authors' own workflow: Within the assay, amplification of reference gene primers was used to estimate how many nucleated cells each sample contained. Sequence reads were collapsed and filtered to measure the absolute abundance of every unique TCRbeta CDR3 rearrangement. For each sample, productive Simpson clonality was calculated by taking the square root of Simpson's diversity index across productive rearrangements. TCRdb mirrors the immuneACCESS table, restricted to in-frame sequences. Some clones are absent from its copies; in checked studies, under half trace to an unresolved V gene, and the reason for the others is unknown. V and J calls and clone size are copied from that table; D and trimming were computed from the DNA. Recorded for this sample are a few hundred thousand clones; 85% of them occurred a single time. The ten largest clones add up to roughly 3.4% of the sample.

This TCR was recovered from a woman younger than 35 with acute or convalescent COVID-19. The chain links TRBV19 with TRBJ1-3, with no confidently assigned D gene. The specimen was peripheral blood. For the CDR3, the sequence is CASSIKELQNTIYF. The DNA reads TGTGCCAGTAGTATAAAGGAGCTACAAAACACCATATATTTT.